The 3 T cell receptor beta chains below come from one sample, sequenced in a study of cytomegalovirus exposure and HLA in healthy donors. Primers: 60 Vbeta forward and 13 Jbeta reverse. Clones were read by immunoSEQ multiplex PCR, and TCRdb kept only the in-frame ones, dropping some. The sample has some 130,000 clones, around 73% seen once. The sequenced sample was PBMCs. These receptors came from a female donor in good health and CMV-seronegative.

V usage is TRBV7-3 and J usage is TRBJ1-2, with a tentative D call TRBD1 (5 bases). The CDR3 length is 18 residues. CDR1 SGHTA and CDR2 FQGTGA come from the germline V gene. V was clipped by 1 base and J by 4 bases, with 22 bases between them. CDR3 DNA sequence: TGTGCCAGCAGCTTAATAGCCGGCGGGACCCCGGCGAGCTATGGCTACACCTTC. This sequence encodes CASSLIAGGTPASYGYTF.

The rearrangement links TRBV6-6 to TRBJ2-1, with TRBD2 identical over 14 bases. CDR1 and CDR2 from the germline V gene are MNHNY and SVGAGI (reference sequence). The ends lost 3 bases at V and 10 bases at J; junction bases unmatched: 8. The CDR3 sequence is 16 residues long. This CDR3 is CASSYGTSGSQGEQFF. CDR3 coding DNA: TGTGCCAGCAGTTATGGGACTAGCGGGAGTCAAGGGGAGCAGTTCTTC.

The genes are TRBV6-1 and TRBJ2-5; D unresolved. Germline CDR1 reads MNHNS; CDR2 reads SASEGT. The CDR3 extends over 13 amino acids. V dropped 2 bases and J dropped 4 bases, with 8 bases sitting between them. The CDR3 region has the DNA TGTGCCAGCAGTGAAATTGGGCGAGAGACCCAGTACTTC. It encodes CASSEIGRETQYF.